The entry below describes one T cell receptor beta chain. This entry is derived from a study of T cell changes during pregnancy in multiple sclerosis. The assay was immunoSEQ multiplex PCR, and TCRdb's table has in-frame clones only and misses some. The sample lists some 70,000 clones; about nine tenths were seen once. Trimming pared 3 bases from V and 9 bases from J, leaving 12 bases between. CDR1 and CDR2 (germline): LNHDA, SQIVND (reference sequence). The CDR3 loop spans 13 amino acids. This sequence was found in a female donor with multiple sclerosis, enrolled in a pregnancy study. Sequencing was performed on peripheral blood, taken in the first trimester of pregnancy. The chain recombines TRBV19 with TRBJ1-5; D possibly corresponds to TRBD1 (5 bases). In nucleotides, the CDR3 is TGTGCCAGTAGTATGGGGGGGGGAAGGCCCCAGCATTTT. Protein product: CASSMGGGRPQHF.